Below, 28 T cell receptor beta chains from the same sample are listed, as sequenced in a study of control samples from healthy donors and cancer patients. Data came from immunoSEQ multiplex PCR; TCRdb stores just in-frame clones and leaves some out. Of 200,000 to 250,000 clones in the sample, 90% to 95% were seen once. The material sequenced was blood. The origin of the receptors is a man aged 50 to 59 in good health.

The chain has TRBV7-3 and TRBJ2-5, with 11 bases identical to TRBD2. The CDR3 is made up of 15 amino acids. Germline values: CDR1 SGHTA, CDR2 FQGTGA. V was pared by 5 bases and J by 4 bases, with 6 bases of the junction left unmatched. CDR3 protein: CASSLAGGGRETQYF. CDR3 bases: TGTGCCAGCAGCCTAGCGGGGGGAGGAAGAGAGACCCAGTACTTC.

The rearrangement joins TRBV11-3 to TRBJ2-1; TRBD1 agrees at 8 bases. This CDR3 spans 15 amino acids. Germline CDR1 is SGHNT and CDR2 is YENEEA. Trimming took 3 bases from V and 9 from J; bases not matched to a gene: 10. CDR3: CASSLRTGPTAEQFF. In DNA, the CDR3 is TGTGCCAGCAGCTTGAGGACAGGGCCTACGGCTGAGCAGTTCTTC. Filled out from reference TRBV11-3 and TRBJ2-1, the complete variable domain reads EAGVVQSPRYKIIEKKQPVAFWCNPISGHNTLYWYLQNLGQGPELLIRYENEEAVDDSQLPKDRFSAERLKGVDSTLKIQPAELGDSAVYLCASSLRTGPTAEQFFGPGTRLTVL.

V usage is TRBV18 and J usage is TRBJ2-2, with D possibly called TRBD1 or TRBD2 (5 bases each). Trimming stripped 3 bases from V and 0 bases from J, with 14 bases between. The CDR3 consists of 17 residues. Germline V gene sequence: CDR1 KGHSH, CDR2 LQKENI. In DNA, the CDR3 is TGTGCCAGCTCACCTCTCCGGGACGGTGCGAACACCGGGGAGCTGTTTTTT. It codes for CASSPLRDGANTGELFF.

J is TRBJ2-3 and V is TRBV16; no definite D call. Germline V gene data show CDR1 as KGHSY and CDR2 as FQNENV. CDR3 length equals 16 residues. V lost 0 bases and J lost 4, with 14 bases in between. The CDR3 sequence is CASSQSSSPGPDTQYF. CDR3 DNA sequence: TGTGCCAGCAGCCAATCATCCAGCCCCGGCCCAGATACGCAGTATTTT.

The CDR3 DNA follows: TGTGCCAGCAGCCAACCCGGGACGTCGAACACCGGGGAGCTGTTTTTT. It codes for CASSQPGTSNTGELFF. The chain recombines TRBV4-2 with TRBJ2-2; D might be TRBD1 or TRBD2, each matching 5 bases. V was pared by 2 bases and J by 0 bases, with 10 bases between. Germline V gene lookup returns CDR1 LGHNA and CDR2 YNFKEQ. The CDR3 runs to 16 residues.

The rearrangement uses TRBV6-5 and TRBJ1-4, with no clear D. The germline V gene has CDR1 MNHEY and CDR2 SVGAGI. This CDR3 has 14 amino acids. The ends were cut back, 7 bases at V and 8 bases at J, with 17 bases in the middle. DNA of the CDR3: TGTGCCAGCACCGGTGCCTTAATGAACGAAAAACTGTTTTTT. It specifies CASTGALMNEKLFF.

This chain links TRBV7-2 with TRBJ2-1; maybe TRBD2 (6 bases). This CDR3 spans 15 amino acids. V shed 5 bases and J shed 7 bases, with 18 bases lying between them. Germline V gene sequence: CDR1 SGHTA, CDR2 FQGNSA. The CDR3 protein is CASSPWGDPRNEQFF. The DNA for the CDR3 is TGTGCCAGCAGCCCCTGGGGGGACCCGAGGAATGAGCAGTTCTTC.

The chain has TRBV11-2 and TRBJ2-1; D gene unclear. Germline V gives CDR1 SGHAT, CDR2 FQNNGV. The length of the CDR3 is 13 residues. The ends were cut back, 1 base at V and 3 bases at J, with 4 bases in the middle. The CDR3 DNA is TGTGCCAGCAGCTTAGGACTCTACAATGAGCAGTTCTTC. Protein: CASSLGLYNEQFF.

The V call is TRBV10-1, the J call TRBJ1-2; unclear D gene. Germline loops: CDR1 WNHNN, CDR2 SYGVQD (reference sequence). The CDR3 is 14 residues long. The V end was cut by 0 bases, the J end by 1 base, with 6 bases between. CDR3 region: CASSESGLNYGYTF. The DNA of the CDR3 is TGCGCCAGCAGTGAGTCGGGCCTTAACTATGGCTACACCTTC.

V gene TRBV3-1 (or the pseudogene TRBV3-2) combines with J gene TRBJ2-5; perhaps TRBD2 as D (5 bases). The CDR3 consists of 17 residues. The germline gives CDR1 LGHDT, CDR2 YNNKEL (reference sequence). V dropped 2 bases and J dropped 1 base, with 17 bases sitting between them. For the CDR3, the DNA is TGTGCCAGCAGCCAAAACCCCACTAGTAGAGGCCAAGAGACCCAGTACTTC. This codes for CASSQNPTSRGQETQYF.

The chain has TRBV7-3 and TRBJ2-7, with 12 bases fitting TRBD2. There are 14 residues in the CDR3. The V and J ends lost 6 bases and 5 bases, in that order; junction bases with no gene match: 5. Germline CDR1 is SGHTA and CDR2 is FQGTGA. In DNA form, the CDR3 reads TGTGCCAGCAGTTCTAGCGGGGGGGCTAACGAGCAGTACTTC. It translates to CASSSSGGANEQYF.

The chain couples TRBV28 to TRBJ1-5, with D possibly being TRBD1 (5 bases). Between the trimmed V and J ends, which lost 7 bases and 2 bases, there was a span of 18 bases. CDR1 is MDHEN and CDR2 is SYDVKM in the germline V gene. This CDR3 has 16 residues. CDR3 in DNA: TGTGCCAGCACGAAATGGGGCGGGGGAGGCAATCAGCCCCAGCATTTT. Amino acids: CASTKWGGGGNQPQHF.

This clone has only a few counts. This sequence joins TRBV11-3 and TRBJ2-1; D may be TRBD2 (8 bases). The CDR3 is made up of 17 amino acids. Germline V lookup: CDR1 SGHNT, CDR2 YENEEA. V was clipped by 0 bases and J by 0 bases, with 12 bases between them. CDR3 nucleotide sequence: TGTGCCAGCAGCTTAGATAGCGGGGACAGCTCCTACAATGAGCAGTTCTTC. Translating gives CASSLDSGDSSYNEQFF. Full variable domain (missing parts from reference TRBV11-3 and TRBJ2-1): EAGVVQSPRYKIIEKKQPVAFWCNPISGHNTLYWYLQNLGQGPELLIRYENEEAVDDSQLPKDRFSAERLKGVDSTLKIQPAELGDSAVYLCASSLDSGDSSYNEQFFGPGTRLTVL.

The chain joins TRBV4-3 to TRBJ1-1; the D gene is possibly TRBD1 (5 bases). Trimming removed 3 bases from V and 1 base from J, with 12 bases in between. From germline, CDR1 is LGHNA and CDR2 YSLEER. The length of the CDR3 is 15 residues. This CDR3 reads CASSQEGVPNTEAFF. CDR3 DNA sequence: TGCGCCAGCAGCCAGGAAGGGGTCCCGAACACTGAAGCTTTCTTT.

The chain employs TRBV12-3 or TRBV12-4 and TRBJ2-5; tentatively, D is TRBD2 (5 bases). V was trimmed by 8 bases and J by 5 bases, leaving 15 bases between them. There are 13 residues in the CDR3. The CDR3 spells CASGSRGEETQYF. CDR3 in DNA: TGTGCCAGCGGATCCCGGGGAGAGGAGACCCAGTACTTC.

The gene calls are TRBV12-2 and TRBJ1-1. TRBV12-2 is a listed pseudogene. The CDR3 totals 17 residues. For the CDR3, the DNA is TGTGCAAGTCGCCCACAACTTCGGGAGCGAAACGGCACTGAAGCTTTCTTT. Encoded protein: CASRPQLRERNGTEAFF.

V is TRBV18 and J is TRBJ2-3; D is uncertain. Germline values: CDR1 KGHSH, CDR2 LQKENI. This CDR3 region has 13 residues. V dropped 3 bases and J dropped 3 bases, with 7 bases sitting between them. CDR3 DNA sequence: TGTGCCAGCTCACCCCTAGGAACAGATACGCAGTATTTT. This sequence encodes CASSPLGTDTQYF.

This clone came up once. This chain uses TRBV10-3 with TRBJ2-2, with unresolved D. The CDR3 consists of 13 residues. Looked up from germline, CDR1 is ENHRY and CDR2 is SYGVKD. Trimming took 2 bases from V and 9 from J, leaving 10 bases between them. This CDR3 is CAISEGDSRELFF. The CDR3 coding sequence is TGTGCCATCAGTGAGGGGGATTCCCGGGAGCTGTTTTTT.

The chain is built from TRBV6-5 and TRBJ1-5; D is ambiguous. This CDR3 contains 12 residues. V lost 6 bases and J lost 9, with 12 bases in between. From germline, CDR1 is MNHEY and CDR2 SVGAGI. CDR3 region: CASSSRTGPQHF. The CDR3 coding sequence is TGTGCCAGCAGCTCACGTACCGGGCCCCAGCATTTT.

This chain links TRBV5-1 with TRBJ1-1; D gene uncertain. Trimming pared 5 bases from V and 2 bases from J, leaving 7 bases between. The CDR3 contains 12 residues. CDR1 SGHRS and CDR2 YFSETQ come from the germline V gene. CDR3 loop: CASRGSNTEAFF. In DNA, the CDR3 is TGCGCCAGCAGGGGGTCAAACACTGAAGCTTTCTTT.

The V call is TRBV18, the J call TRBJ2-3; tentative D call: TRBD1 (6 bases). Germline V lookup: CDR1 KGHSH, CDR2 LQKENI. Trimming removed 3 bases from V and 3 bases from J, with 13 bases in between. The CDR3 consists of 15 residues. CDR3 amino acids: CASSPLQGWTDTQYF. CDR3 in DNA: TGTGCCAGCTCACCGCTACAGGGTTGGACAGATACGCAGTATTTT.

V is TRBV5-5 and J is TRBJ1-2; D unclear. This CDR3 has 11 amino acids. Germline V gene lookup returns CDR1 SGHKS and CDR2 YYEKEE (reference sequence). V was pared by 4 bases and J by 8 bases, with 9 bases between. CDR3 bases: TGTGCCAGCAGCACCCAGCGAGGCTACACCTTC. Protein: CASSTQRGYTF.

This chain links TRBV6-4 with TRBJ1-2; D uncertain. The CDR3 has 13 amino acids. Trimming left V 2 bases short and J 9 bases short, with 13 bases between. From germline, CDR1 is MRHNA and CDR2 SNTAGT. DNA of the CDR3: TGTGCCAGCAGTGACCCGAGGGAGTTGAGCTACACCTTC. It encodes CASSDPRELSYTF.

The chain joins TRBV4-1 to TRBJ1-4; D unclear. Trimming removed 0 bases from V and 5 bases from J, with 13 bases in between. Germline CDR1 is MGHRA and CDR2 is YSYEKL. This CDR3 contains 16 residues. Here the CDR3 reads CASSQEGHGRNEKLFF. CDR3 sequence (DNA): TGCGCCAGCAGCCAAGAAGGTCACGGGAGGAATGAAAAACTGTTTTTT.

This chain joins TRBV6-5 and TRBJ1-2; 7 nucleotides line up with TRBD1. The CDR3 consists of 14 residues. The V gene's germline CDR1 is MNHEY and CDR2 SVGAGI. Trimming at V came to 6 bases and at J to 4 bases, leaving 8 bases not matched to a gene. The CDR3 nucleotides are TGTGCCAGCAGCTTGACAGGGACCTTCTATGGCTACACCTTC. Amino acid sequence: CASSLTGTFYGYTF.

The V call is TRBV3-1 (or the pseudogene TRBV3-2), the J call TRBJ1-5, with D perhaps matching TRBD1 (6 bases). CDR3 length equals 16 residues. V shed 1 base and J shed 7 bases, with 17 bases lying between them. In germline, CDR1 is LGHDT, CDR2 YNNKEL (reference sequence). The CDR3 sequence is CASSQGSVGAQQPQHF. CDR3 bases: TGTGCCAGCAGCCAAGGCTCAGTGGGGGCTCAACAGCCCCAGCATTTT.

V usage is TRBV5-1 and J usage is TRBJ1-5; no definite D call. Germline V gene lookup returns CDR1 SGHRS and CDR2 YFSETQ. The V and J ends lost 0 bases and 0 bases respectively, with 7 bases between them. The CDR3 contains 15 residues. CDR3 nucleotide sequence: TGCGCCAGCAGCTTGGGGCTGAGTAGCAATCAGCCCCAGCATTTT. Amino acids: CASSLGLSSNQPQHF. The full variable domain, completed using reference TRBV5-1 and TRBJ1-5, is KAGVTQTPRYLIKTRGQQVTLSCSPISGHRSVSWYQQTPGQGLQFLFEYFSETQRNKGNFPGRFSGRQFSNSRSEMNVSTLELGDSALYLCASSLGLSSNQPQHFGDGTRLSIL.

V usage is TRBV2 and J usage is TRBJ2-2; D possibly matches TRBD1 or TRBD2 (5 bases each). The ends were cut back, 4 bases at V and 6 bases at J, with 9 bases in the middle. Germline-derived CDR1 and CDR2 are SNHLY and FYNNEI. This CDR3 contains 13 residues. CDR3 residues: CASSGRGAGELFF. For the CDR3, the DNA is TGTGCCAGCAGTGGCAGAGGGGCCGGGGAGCTGTTTTTT.